The clone carrying this T cell receptor beta chain was counted only a few times. Its antigen is unknown. The PCR contained 60 Vbeta and 13 Jbeta primers. Sequencing was performed with immunoSEQ multiplex PCR; in TCRdb, only in-frame clones are kept and a portion is missing. The sample has roughly 190,000 clones; roughly 80% are singletons. This CDR3 comprises 15 residues. Trimming took 7 bases from V and 9 from J; bases not matched to a gene: 10. Per germline, CDR1 MNHNY and CDR2 SVGAGI (reference sequence). The data stem from a study of cytomegalovirus exposure and HLA in healthy donors. Study observations and caveats: The listing of 150 to 200 TCR beta chains classed them as cytomegalovirus-associated. Reports showed the classifier diagnosing cytomegalovirus status with high specificity and sensitivity.

This clonotype originated in a woman aged 18-35 years in good health and CMV-seronegative. The sample comprised PBMCs. V usage is TRBV6-6 and J usage is TRBJ2-1; 12 bases line up with TRBD2. In DNA form, the CDR3 reads TGTGCCAGCACCCCGCAGACTAGCGGGAGAGGTGAGCAGTTCTTC. Translation gives CASTPQTSGRGEQFF.